This TCR beta chain was obtained from a study of T cell changes during pregnancy in multiple sclerosis. The repertoire was sequenced with immunoSEQ multiplex PCR; TCRdb's copy has only in-frame clones and lacks some. This repertoire shows 30,000 to 45,000 clones, around nine tenths found once; its top ten account for under 0.45%. This CDR3 contains 16 residues. CDR1 and CDR2 from the germline V gene are SGHTA and FQGNSA. Losses at the gene ends were 3 bases for V and 4 bases for J; bases not matched to a gene: 5. The sample in question was CD4+ T cells from peripheral blood mononuclear cells, obtained after pregnancy. This sequence joins TRBV7-2 and TRBJ1-4, with 10 bases that match TRBD1. This clonotype was sampled from a female donor in good health, enrolled as a control in a pregnancy study. This CDR3 reads CASSLGQGIGNEKLFF. CDR3 nucleotides: TGTGCCAGCAGCTTGGGACAGGGGATCGGTAATGAAAAACTGTTTTTT.